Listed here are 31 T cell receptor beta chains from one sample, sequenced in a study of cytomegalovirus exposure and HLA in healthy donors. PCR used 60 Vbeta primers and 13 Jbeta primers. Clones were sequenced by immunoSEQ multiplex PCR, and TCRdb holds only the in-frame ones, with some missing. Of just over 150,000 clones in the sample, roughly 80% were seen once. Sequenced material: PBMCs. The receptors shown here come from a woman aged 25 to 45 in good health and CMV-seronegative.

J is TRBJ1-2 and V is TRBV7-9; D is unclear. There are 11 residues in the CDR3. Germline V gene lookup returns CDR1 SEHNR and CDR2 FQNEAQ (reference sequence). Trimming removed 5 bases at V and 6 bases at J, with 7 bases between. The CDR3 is CASSVNHGYTF. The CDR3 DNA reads TGTGCCAGCAGCGTTAATCATGGCTACACCTTC.

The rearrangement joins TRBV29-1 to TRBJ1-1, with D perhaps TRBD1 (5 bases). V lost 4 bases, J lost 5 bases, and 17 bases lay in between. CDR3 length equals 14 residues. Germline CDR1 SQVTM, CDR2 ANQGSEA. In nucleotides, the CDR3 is TGCAGCGTTGGGGGCCGGGGCGGGGAAACTGAAGCTTTCTTT. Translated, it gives CSVGGRGGETEAFF.

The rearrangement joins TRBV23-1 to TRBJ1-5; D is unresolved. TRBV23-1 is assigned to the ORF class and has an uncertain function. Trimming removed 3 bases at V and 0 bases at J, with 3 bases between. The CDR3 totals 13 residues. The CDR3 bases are TGCGCCAGCAGTCACTGTAGCAATCAGCCCCAGCATTTT. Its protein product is CASSHCSNQPQHF.

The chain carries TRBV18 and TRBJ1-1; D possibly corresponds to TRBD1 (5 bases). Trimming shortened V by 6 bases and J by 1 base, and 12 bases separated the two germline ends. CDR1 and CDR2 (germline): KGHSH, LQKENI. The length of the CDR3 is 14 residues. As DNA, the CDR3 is TGTGCCAGCTCGGGACTAGACAAGAACACTGAAGCTTTCTTT. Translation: CASSGLDKNTEAFF.

The CDR3 protein is CSVEDLREETQYF. In nucleotides, the CDR3 is TGCAGCGTTGAAGATCTAAGAGAAGAGACCCAGTACTTC. This chain links TRBV29-1 with TRBJ2-5; no firm D call. CDR1 and CDR2 from the germline V gene are SQVTM and ANQGSEA. The CDR3 has 13 residues. V dropped 0 bases and J dropped 3 bases, with 8 bases sitting between them. The full variable domain, with the rest looked up from reference TRBV29-1 and TRBJ2-5, is SAVISQKPSRDICQRGTSLTIQCQVDSQVTMMFWYRQQPGQSLTLIATANQGSEATYESGFVIDKFPISRPNLTFSTLTVSNMSPEDSSIYLCSVEDLREETQYFGPGTRLLVL.

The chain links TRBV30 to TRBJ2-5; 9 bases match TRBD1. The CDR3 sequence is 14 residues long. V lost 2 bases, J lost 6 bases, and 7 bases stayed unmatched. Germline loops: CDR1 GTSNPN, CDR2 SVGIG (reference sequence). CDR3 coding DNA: TGTGCCTGGAGTCCCGGGGACAGGGCAAAGACCCAGTACTTC. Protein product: CAWSPGDRAKTQYF. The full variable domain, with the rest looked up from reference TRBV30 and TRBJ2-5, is SQTIHQWPATLVQPVGSPLSLECTVEGTSNPNLYWYRQAAGRGLQLLFYSVGIGQISSEVPQNLSASRPQDRQFILSSKKLLLSDSGFYLCAWSPGDRAKTQYFGPGTRLLVL.

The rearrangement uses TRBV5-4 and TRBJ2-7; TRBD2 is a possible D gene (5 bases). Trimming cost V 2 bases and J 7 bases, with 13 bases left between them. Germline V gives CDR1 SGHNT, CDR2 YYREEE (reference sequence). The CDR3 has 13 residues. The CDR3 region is CASSFHPPGEQYF. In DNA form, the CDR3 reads TGTGCCAGCAGCTTCCATCCCCCGGGAGAGCAGTACTTC. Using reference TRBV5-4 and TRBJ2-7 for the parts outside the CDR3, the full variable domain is ETGVTQSPTHLIKTRGQQVTLRCSSQSGHNTVSWYQQALGQGPQFIFQYYREEENGRGNFPPRFSGLQFPNYSSELNVNALELDDSALYLCASSFHPPGEQYFGPGTRLTVT.

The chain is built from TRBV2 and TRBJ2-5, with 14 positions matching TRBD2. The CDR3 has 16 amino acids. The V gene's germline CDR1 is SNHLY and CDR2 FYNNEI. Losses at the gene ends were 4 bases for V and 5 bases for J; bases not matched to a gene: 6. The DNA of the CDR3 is TGTGCCAGCAGTGCGGGACTAGCGGGGGCTTGGGAGACCCAGTACTTC. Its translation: CASSAGLAGAWETQYF.

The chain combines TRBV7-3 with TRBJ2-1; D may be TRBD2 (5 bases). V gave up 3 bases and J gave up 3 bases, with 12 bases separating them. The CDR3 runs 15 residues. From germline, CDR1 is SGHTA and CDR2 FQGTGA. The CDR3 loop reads CASSFSGSFYNEQFF. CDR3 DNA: TGTGCCAGCAGCTTTTCGGGGTCCTTCTACAATGAGCAGTTCTTC.

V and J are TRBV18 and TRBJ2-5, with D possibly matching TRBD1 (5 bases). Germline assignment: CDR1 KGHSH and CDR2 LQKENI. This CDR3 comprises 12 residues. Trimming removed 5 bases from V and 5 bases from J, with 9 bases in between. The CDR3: CASSGARETQYF. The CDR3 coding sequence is TGTGCCAGCTCAGGGGCACGGGAGACCCAGTACTTC.

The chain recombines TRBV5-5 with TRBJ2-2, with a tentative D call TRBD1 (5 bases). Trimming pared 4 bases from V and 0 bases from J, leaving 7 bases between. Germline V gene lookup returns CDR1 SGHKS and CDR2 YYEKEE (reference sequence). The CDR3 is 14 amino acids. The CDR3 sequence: CASSRTPNTGELFF. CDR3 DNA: TGTGCCAGCAGCCGGACACCGAACACCGGGGAGCTGTTTTTT.

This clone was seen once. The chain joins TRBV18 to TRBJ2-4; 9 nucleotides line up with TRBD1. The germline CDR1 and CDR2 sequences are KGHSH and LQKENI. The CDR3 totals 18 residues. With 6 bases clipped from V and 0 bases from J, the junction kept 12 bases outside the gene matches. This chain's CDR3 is CASSPTGGNTLAKNIQYF. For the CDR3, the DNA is TGTGCCAGCTCGCCGACAGGGGGGAATACTTTAGCCAAAAACATTCAGTACTTC.

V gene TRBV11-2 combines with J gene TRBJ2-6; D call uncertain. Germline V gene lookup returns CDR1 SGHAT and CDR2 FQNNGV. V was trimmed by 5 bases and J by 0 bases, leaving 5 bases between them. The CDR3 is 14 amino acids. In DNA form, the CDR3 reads TGTGCCAGCAGCCCTCCCTCTGGGGCCAACGTCCTGACTTTC. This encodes CASSPPSGANVLTF.

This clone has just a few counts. CDR3 protein: CACSSGGANVLTF. CDR3 nucleotide sequence: TGTGCCTGCAGTTCGGGGGGGGCCAACGTCCTGACTTTC. J is TRBJ2-6 and V is TRBV30, with D possibly matching TRBD2 (5 bases). Germline V gives CDR1 GTSNPN, CDR2 SVGIG (reference sequence). V lost 6 bases and J 4 bases, leaving 10 bases between the germline ends. This CDR3 is built from 13 residues.

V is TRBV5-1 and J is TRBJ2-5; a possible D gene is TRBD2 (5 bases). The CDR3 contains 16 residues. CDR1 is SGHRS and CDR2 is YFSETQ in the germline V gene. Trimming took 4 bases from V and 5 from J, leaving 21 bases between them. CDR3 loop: CASSIGQFGVGETQYF. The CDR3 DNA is TGCGCCAGCAGCATTGGCCAATTCGGGGTGGGGGAGACCCAGTACTTC.

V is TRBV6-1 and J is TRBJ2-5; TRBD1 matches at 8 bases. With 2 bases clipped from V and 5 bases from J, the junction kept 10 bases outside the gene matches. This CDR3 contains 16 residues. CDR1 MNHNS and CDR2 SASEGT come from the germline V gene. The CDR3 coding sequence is TGTGCCAGCAGTGAAAAGTCTCGCAGGGGGCAGGAGACCCAGTACTTC. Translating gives CASSEKSRRGQETQYF.

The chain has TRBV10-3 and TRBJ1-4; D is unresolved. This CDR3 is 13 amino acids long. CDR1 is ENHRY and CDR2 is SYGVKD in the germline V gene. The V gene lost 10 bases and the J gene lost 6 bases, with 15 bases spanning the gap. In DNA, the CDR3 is TGTGCCACCGCGCAGGCCATGGATGAAAAACTGTTTTTT. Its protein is CATAQAMDEKLFF.

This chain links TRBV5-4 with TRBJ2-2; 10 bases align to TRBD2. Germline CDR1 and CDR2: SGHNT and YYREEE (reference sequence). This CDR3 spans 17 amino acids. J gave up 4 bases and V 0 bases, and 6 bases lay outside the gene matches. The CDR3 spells CASSLVPQRGGTGELFF. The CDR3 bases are TGTGCCAGCAGCTTGGTTCCCCAGCGGGGGGGCACCGGGGAGCTGTTTTTT.

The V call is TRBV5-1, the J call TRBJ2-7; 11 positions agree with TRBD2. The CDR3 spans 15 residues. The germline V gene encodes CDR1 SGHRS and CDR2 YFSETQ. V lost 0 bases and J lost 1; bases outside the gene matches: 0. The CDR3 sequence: CASSLGTSGSYEQYF. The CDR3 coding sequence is TGCGCCAGCAGCTTGGGGACTAGCGGGTCCTACGAGCAGTACTTC.

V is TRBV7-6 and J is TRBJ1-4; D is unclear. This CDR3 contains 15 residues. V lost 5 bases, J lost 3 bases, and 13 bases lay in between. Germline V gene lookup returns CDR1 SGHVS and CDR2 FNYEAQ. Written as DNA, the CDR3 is TGTGCCAGCAGCCGTTTGTATCGGGCTAATGAAAAACTGTTTTTT. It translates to CASSRLYRANEKLFF.

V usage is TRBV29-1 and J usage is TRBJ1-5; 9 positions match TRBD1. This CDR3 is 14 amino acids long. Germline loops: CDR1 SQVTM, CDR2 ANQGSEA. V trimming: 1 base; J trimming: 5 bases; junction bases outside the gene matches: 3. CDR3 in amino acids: CSVEGTGVDQPQHF. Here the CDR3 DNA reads TGCAGCGTTGAAGGGACAGGGGTTGATCAGCCCCAGCATTTT.

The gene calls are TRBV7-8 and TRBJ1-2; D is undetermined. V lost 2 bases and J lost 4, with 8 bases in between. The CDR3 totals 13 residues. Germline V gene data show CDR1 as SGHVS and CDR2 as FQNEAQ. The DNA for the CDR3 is TGTGCCAGCAGCTTATCCGGTAGCTATGGCTACACCTTC. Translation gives CASSLSGSYGYTF. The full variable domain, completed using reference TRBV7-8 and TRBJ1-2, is GAGVSQSPRYKVAKRGQDVALRCDPISGHVSLFWYQQALGQGPEFLTYFQNEAQLDKSGLPSDRFFAERPEGSVSTLKIQRTQQEDSAVYLCASSLSGSYGYTFGSGTRLTVV.

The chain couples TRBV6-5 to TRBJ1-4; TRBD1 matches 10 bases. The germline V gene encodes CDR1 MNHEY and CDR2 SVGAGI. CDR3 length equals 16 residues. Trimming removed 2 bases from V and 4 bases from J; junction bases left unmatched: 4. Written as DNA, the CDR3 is TGTGCCAGCAGTTACCCCCGGACAGGGGGTAATGAAAAACTGTTTTTT. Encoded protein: CASSYPRTGGNEKLFF.

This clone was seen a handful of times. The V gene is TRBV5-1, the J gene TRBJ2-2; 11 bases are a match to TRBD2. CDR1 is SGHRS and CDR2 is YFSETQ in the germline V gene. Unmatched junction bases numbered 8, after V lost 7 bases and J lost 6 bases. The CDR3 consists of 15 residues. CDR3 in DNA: TGCGCCAGCGGGCCTAGCGGGGGGCCCGCCGGGGAGCTGTTTTTT. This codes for CASGPSGGPAGELFF.

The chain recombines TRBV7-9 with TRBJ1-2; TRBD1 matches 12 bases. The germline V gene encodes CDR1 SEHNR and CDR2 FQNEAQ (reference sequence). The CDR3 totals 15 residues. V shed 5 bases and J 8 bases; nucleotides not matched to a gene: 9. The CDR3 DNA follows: TGTGCCAGCAGCGGGACAGGGGGCGCAGGAGGGGGCTACACCTTC. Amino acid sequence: CASSGTGGAGGGYTF.

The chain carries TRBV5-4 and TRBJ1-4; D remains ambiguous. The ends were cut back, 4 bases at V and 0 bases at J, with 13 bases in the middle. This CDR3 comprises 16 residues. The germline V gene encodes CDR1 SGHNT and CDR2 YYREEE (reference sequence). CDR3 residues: CASSPNRAPTNEKLFF. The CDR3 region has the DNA TGTGCCAGCAGCCCAAACAGAGCCCCAACTAATGAAAAACTGTTTTTT.

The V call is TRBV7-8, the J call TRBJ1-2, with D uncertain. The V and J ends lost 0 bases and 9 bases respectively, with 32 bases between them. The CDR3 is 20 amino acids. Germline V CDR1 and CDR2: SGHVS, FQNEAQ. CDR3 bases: TGTGCCAGCAGCTTAGCGAAATCTTTATCGGCCGGGATCTCTACACGGAGCTACACCTTC. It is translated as CASSLAKSLSAGISTRSYTF.

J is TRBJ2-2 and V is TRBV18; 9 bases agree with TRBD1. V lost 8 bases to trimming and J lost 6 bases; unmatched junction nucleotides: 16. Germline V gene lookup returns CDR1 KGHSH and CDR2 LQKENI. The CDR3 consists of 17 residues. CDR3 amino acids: CASTGQGHRQGAGELFF. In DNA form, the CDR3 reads TGTGCCAGCACGGGACAGGGCCACCGTCAGGGGGCCGGGGAGCTGTTTTTT. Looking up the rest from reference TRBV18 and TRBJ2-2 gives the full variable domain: NAGVMQNPRHLVRRRGQEARLRCSPMKGHSHVYWYRQLPEEGLKFMVYLQKENIIDESGMPKERFSAEFPKEGPSILRIQQVVRGDSAAYFCASTGQGHRQGAGELFFGEGSRLTVL.

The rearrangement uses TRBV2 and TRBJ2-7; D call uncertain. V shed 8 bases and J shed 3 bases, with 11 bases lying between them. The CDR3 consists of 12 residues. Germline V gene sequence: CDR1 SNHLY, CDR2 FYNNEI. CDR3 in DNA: TGTGCCAGCCTGCCTGCTAACTACGAGCAGTACTTC. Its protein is CASLPANYEQYF.

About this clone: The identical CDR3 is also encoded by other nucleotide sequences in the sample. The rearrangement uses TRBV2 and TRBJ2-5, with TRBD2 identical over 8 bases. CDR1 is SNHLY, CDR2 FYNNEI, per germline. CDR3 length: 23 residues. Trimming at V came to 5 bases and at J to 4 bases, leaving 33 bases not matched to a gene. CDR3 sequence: CASSRDPGSRGGLFGAAGETQYF. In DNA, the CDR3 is TGTGCCAGCAGTAGAGATCCGGGGAGCCGGGGGGGCCTCTTCGGGGCCGCAGGAGAGACCCAGTACTTC.

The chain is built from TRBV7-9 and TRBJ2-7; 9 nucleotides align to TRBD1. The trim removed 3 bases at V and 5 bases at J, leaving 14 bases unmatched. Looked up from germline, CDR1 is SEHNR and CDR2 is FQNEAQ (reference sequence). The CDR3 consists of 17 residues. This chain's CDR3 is CASSLGQGRGGVDEQYF. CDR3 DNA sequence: TGTGCCAGCAGCTTGGGACAGGGCAGAGGGGGTGTGGACGAGCAGTACTTC.